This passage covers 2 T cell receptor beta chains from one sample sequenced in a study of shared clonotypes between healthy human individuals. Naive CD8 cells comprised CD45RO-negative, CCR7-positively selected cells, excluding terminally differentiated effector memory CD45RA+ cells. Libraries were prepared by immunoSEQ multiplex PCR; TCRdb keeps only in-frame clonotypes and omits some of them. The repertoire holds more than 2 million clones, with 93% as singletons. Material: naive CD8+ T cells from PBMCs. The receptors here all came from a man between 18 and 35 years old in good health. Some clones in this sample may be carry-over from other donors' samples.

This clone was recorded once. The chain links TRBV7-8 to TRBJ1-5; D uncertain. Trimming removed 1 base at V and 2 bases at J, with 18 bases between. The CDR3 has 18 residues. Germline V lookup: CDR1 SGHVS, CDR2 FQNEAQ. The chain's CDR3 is CASSLEKNSDRRNQPQHF. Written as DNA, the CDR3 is TGTGCCAGCAGCTTAGAAAAGAACAGTGATCGGCGCAATCAGCCCCAGCATTTT. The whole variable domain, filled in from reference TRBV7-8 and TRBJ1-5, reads GAGVSQSPRYKVAKRGQDVALRCDPISGHVSLFWYQQALGQGPEFLTYFQNEAQLDKSGLPSDRFFAERPEGSVSTLKIQRTQQEDSAVYLCASSLEKNSDRRNQPQHFGDGTRLSIL.

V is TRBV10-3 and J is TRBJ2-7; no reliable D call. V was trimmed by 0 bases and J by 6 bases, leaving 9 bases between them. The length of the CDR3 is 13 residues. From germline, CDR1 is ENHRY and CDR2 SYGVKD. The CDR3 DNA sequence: TGTGCCATCAGTGAGTCGCGGCCGACCGAGCAGTACTTC. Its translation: CAISESRPTEQYF.